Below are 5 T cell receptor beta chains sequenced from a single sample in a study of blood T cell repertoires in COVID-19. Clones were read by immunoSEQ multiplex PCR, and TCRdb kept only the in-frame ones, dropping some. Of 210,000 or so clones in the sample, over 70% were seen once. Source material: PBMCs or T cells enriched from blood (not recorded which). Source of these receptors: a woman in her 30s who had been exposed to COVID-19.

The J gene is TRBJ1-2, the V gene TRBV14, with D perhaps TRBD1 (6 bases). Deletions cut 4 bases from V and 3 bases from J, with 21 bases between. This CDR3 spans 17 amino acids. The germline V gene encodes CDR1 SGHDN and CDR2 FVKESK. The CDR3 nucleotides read TGTGCCAGCAGCCCCCTTACAGGACAGATATTTTACTATGGCTACACCTTC. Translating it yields CASSPLTGQIFYYGYTF.

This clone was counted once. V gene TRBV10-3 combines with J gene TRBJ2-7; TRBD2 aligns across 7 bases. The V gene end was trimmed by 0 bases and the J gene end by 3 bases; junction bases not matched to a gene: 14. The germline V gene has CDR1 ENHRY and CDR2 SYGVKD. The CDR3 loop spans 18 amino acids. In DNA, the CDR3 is TGTGCCATCAGTGAGTCGACTCAAGGGCTAGCGGAGTTCTACGAGCAGTACTTC. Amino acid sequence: CAISESTQGLAEFYEQYF.

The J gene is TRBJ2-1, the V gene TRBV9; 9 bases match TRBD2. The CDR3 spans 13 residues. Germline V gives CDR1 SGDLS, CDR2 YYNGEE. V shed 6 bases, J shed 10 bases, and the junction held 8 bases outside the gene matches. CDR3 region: CASTRAGLAEQFF. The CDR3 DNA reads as TGTGCCAGCACCCGAGCCGGACTAGCGGAGCAGTTCTTC.

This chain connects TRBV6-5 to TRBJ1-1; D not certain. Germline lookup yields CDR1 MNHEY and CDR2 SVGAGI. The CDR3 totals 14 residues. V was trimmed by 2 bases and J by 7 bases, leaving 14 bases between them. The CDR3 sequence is CASSYDTRTVEAFF. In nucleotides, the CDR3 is TGTGCCAGCAGTTACGACACCCGAACAGTTGAAGCTTTCTTT.

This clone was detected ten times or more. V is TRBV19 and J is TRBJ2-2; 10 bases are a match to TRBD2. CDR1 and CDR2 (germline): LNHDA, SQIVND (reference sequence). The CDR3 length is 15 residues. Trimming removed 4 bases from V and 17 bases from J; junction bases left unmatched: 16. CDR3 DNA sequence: TGTGCCAGTAGTAACCCGCGGCTAGCGGGGGTAAAACTATTTTTT. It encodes CASSNPRLAGVKLFF.